Below are 28 T cell receptor beta chains sequenced from a single sample in a study of spatial heterogeneity in lung cancer. Stated time point: sample taken at primary tumor resection. Notes on the study in general: Tumors with more nonsynonymous mutations had more expanded intratumoral alpha and beta TCRs.

TCRdb called the 5' RACE reads again in MiXCR, with one record for every CDR3 protein. The sample records some 3,500 distinct CDR3 sequences, 35% being singletons. What these receptors recognize is not known. Specimen: lung tumor tissue, collected at surgery. The receptors derive from a female donor with early-stage non-small cell lung cancer.

The chain uses TRBV10-2 and TRBJ2-4; 9 positions match TRBD1. The junction had 10 bases not matched to a gene; V was cut back by 4 bases and J by 0 bases. The V gene's germline CDR1 is WSHSY and CDR2 SAAADI. This CDR3 is 18 amino acids long. The CDR3 nucleotides are TGCGCCAGCAGTGGGCGGACAGGGGTTTCACTAGCCAAAAACATTCAGTACTTC. Protein product: CASSGRTGVSLAKNIQYF.

J is TRBJ2-7 and V is TRBV12-3 or TRBV12-4; 9 bases align to TRBD2. Unmatched junction bases numbered 8, after V lost 4 bases and J lost 4 bases. The CDR3 has 15 residues. The CDR3: CASSSDGAGGYEQYF. The CDR3 DNA follows: TGTGCCAGCAGTTCCGATGGAGCGGGGGGATACGAGCAGTACTTC.

The chain employs TRBV6-1 and TRBJ1-3, with D maybe TRBD1 (5 bases). There are 14 residues in the CDR3. Germline values: CDR1 MNHNS, CDR2 SASEGT. V lost 6 bases to trimming and J lost 0 bases, with 9 bases between them. The DNA for the CDR3 is TGTGCCAGCAGCGACGGGGCCTCTGGAAACACCATATATTTT. Encoded protein: CASSDGASGNTIYF.

Comments on this clonotype: An end of the junction does not agree with germline; a read error may underlie this. The CDR3 loop reads CASSLAKRETQYF. In DNA form, the CDR3 reads TGTGCTAGCAGCTTAGCGAAGCGAGAGACCCAGTACTTC. The genes are TRBV7-7 and TRBJ2-5; D may be TRBD2 (5 bases). Germline values: CDR1 SSHAT, CDR2 FNYEAQ (reference sequence). This CDR3 is built from 13 residues.

The chain employs TRBV3-1 and TRBJ2-7; either TRBD1 or TRBD2 may fit D (6 bases each). V lost 2 bases and J lost 7, with 12 bases in between. Germline V gene lookup returns CDR1 LGHDT and CDR2 YNNKEL (reference sequence). The CDR3 has 13 amino acids. The CDR3, as DNA: TGTGCCAGCAGCCAAAGGGGGGCGCGGGAGCAGTACTTC. Translating gives CASSQRGAREQYF.

This sequence joins TRBV21-1 and TRBJ2-3; TRBD2, the D gene given by the table, was not confirmed from the DNA. TRBV21-1 is reported as a pseudogene. This CDR3 has 17 residues. This chain's CDR3 is CASSKGRDSGRGDTQYF. The CDR3 DNA follows: TGTGCCAGCAGCAAAGGAAGGGATAGCGGAAGGGGAGATACGCAGTATTTT.

This clonotype was counted only a few times. V gene TRBV5-6 combines with J gene TRBJ2-1, with D unclear. In germline, CDR1 is SGHDT, CDR2 YYEEEE. V was trimmed by 4 bases and J by 9 bases, leaving 8 bases between them. This CDR3 has 11 amino acids. The CDR3 nucleotides read TGTGCCAGCAGCGTCGGTGCTGAGCAGTTCTTC. Amino acids: CASSVGAEQFF.

Relative to its sample, this clonotype is medium-sized. The V gene is TRBV5-1, the J gene TRBJ1-5; D ambiguous. The CDR3 covers 13 residues. Germline CDR1 is SGHRS and CDR2 is YFSETQ. Deletions cut 2 bases from V and 5 bases from J, with 8 bases between. The CDR3 sequence: CASSFEGDQPQHF. CDR3 sequence (DNA): TGCGCCAGCAGCTTTGAGGGAGATCAGCCCCAGCATTTT.

V gene TRBV7-8 combines with J gene TRBJ2-2; TRBD1 might be the D (5 bases). Trimming cost V 0 bases and J 5 bases, with 7 bases left between them. CDR3 size: 14 residues. The germline CDR1 and CDR2 sequences are SGHVS and FQNEAQ. The CDR3 DNA reads as TGTGCCAGCAGCTTAGCTCAGGGTACCGGGGAGCTGTTTTTT. Translation: CASSLAQGTGELFF.

This clonotype was observed a handful of times. The rearrangement links TRBV29-1 to TRBJ2-2, with TRBD1 as a possible D gene (5 bases). The germline gives CDR1 SQVTM, CDR2 ANQGSEA. Deletions cut 6 bases from V and 1 base from J, with 15 bases between. This CDR3 is 15 amino acids long. This CDR3 reads CSVPKGQGNTGELFF. For the CDR3, the DNA is TGCAGCGTGCCTAAGGGGCAGGGGAACACCGGGGAGCTGTTTTTT.

The chain couples TRBV11-2 to TRBJ2-7, with D possibly matching TRBD1 (6 bases). The germline V gene encodes CDR1 SGHAT and CDR2 FQNNGV. There are 11 residues in the CDR3. V was shortened by 4 bases and J by 11 bases, with 12 bases between the two germline ends. This CDR3 is CASSSTGLKYF. In nucleotides, the CDR3 is TGTGCCAGCAGCTCGACAGGTCTGAAGTACTTC. The complete variable domain, with remaining parts taken from reference TRBV11-2 and TRBJ2-7, reads EAGVAQSPRYKIIEKRQSVAFWCNPISGHATLYWYQQILGQGPKLLIQFQNNGVVDDSQLPKDRFSAERLKGVDSTLKIQPAKLEDSAVYLCASSSTGLKYFGPGTRLTVT.

This clonotype was detected only a few times. This chain connects TRBV6-5 to TRBJ2-7; the match to TRBD1 covers 9 bases. J gave up 4 bases and V 2 bases, and 6 bases lay outside the gene matches. This CDR3 has 15 amino acids. The germline V gene has CDR1 MNHEY and CDR2 SVGAGI. The CDR3 nucleotides are TGTGCCAGCAGTTACCAGACAGGGGGTTTATACGAGCAGTACTTC. This encodes CASSYQTGGLYEQYF.

This rearrangement joins TRBV29-1 to TRBJ2-7; D is ambiguous. With 6 bases removed from V and 6 bases from J, the gap between germline ends came to 15 bases. CDR3 length: 12 residues. Per the germline V gene, CDR1 is SQVTM and CDR2 is ANQGSEA. CDR3 nucleotide sequence: TGCAGCGTGGTGGTAGGGCTCAGCGAGCAGTACTTC. It yields the protein CSVVVGLSEQYF.

This clonotype came up many times. The chain links TRBV12-3 or TRBV12-4 to TRBJ1-5; 7 bases agree with TRBD1. V was pared by 1 base and J by 0 bases, with 3 bases of the junction left unmatched. The length of the CDR3 is 16 residues. The CDR3 spells CASSLGQGYSNQPQHF. In nucleotides, the CDR3 is TGTGCCAGCAGTTTAGGACAGGGATATAGCAATCAGCCCCAGCATTTT.

Within the sample, this clonotype is medium-sized. This sequence joins TRBV2 and TRBJ2-5; no definite D call. Trimming took off 8 bases at V and 5 bases at J, with 12 bases between the two ends. This CDR3 has 12 amino acids. Germline values: CDR1 SNHLY, CDR2 FYNNEI. The CDR3 DNA reads TGTGCCAGCGCAGTGATCGTGGAGACCCAGTACTTC. Translating it yields CASAVIVETQYF.

By sample share, this clonotype is large (0.1 to 1%). Here the CDR3 DNA reads TGTGCCAGCAGCCAACTACTAGCGAGCAATGAGCAGTTCTTC. Residues: CASSQLLASNEQFF. The chain has TRBV13 and TRBJ2-1, with 7 bases fitting TRBD2. The CDR3 runs 14 residues. In germline, CDR1 is PRHDT, CDR2 FYEKMQ (reference sequence). J was trimmed by 6 bases and V by 5 bases; bases with no gene match: 7.

The V and J genes are TRBV5-1 and TRBJ2-1; D might be TRBD1 (6 bases). The germline gives CDR1 SGHRS, CDR2 YFSETQ. CDR3 length: 16 residues. Between the trimmed V and J ends, which lost 8 bases and 0 bases, there was a span of 18 bases. The CDR3 here is CASTRSGQSSYNEQFF. The CDR3 DNA reads TGCGCCAGTACCCGCTCAGGACAGAGCTCCTACAATGAGCAGTTCTTC.

This clonotype was recorded a few times. The genes are TRBV20-1 and TRBJ2-5; D is ambiguous. The CDR3 spans 13 residues. The germline V and J ends were trimmed by 6 bases and 5 bases, with 16 bases remaining between them. CDR1 DFQATT and CDR2 SNEGSKA come from the germline V gene (reference sequence). The CDR3 DNA reads as TGCAGTGCCAGTGGCCCAACGTCGGAGACCCAGTACTTC. Translated: CSASGPTSETQYF.

This clonotype was counted between two and nine times. CDR3 sequence reads: CASRGLAAYNEQFF. CDR3 nucleotide sequence: TGTGCCAGCAGGGGACTAGCGGCCTACAATGAGCAGTTCTTC. The chain recombines TRBV27 with TRBJ2-1, with 11 bases fitting TRBD2. Germline loops: CDR1 MNHEY, CDR2 SMNVEV (reference sequence). V dropped 6 bases and J dropped 2; count of bases not matched to a gene: 0. This CDR3 is built from 14 residues.

The chain combines TRBV28 with TRBJ2-5, with TRBD2 matching 9 bases. The CDR3 is 17 amino acids. Germline CDR1 is MDHEN and CDR2 is SYDVKM. The ends lost 4 bases at V and 1 base at J; junction bases unmatched: 10. The CDR3 reads CASSSRGRATVQETQYF. The CDR3 DNA reads as TGTGCCAGCAGTTCGCGCGGGAGGGCCACAGTCCAAGAGACCCAGTACTTC.

This clonotype qualifies as large. J is TRBJ1-1 and V is TRBV27; a possible D gene is TRBD1 (6 bases). The germline V and J ends were trimmed by 2 bases and 5 bases, with 6 bases remaining between them. CDR1 is MNHEY, CDR2 SMNVEV, per germline (reference sequence). The CDR3 has 12 amino acids. The CDR3 here is CASSLTGTEAFF. CDR3 DNA: TGTGCCAGCAGTTTAACAGGGACTGAAGCTTTCTTT.

This chain connects TRBV6-1 to TRBJ2-5; D unresolved. Germline V gives CDR1 MNHNS, CDR2 SASEGT. V lost 5 bases, J lost 1 base, and 5 bases lay in between. The CDR3 loop spans 12 amino acids. CDR3 nucleotide sequence: TGTGCCAGCAGTCGGATCCAAGAGACCCAGTACTTC. This sequence encodes CASSRIQETQYF.

This chain links TRBV5-4 with TRBJ2-1; TRBD1 matches 11 bases. The V segment lost 6 bases and the J segment 4 bases; nucleotides outside the gene matches: 12. Per germline, CDR1 SGHNT and CDR2 YYREEE (reference sequence). This CDR3 has 17 residues. For the CDR3, the DNA is TGTGCCAGCAACAAGGGTGTTGGGACAGGGGGATACAATGAGCAGTTCTTC. Amino acids: CASNKGVGTGGYNEQFF.

The chain couples TRBV7-3 to TRBJ2-2; D is ambiguous. This CDR3 has 13 amino acids. Germline CDR1 is SGHTA and CDR2 is FQGTGA. With 8 bases removed from V and 4 bases from J, the gap between germline ends came to 11 bases. The CDR3 here is CASGQARTGELFF. The CDR3 region has the DNA TGTGCCAGCGGGCAGGCACGCACCGGGGAGCTGTTTTTT.

This clonotype was seen a handful of times. This rearrangement joins TRBV19 to TRBJ2-7; D gene unclear. Germline CDR1 and CDR2: LNHDA and SQIVND (reference sequence). CDR3 length: 15 residues. The germline V and J ends were trimmed by 0 bases and 0 bases, with 9 bases remaining between them. This chain's CDR3 is CASSIDQSSSYEQYF. CDR3 nucleotides: TGTGCCAGTAGTATAGACCAGTCGAGCTCCTACGAGCAGTACTTC.

The chain links TRBV6-1 to TRBJ2-7; D gene unclear. V was trimmed by 8 bases and J by 3 bases, leaving 20 bases between them. The CDR3 consists of 15 residues. Germline V gene lookup returns CDR1 MNHNS and CDR2 SASEGT. The CDR3 DNA reads TGTGCCAGCGGAAAGGACCAAAGTAACTTCTACGAGCAGTACTTC. Amino acids: CASGKDQSNFYEQYF.

The chain has TRBV24-1 and TRBJ2-1; D uncertain. Per the germline V gene, CDR1 is KGHDR and CDR2 is SFDVKD. V was clipped by 2 bases and J by 7 bases, with 5 bases between them. CDR3 length: 12 amino acids. The CDR3 coding sequence is TGTGCCACCAGTGATTCCCAGAATGAGCAGTTCTTC. Amino acids: CATSDSQNEQFF.

CDR3 sequence reads: CASSPGQSFLNYGYTF. In DNA form, the CDR3 reads TGTGCCAGCAGCCCCGGACAGTCTTTCTTAAACTATGGCTACACCTTC. V usage is TRBV11-2 and J usage is TRBJ1-2; D is possibly TRBD1 (6 bases). The V and J ends lost 5 bases and 2 bases respectively, with 18 bases between them. Germline V gene lookup returns CDR1 SGHAT and CDR2 FQNNGV. The CDR3 is made up of 16 amino acids.